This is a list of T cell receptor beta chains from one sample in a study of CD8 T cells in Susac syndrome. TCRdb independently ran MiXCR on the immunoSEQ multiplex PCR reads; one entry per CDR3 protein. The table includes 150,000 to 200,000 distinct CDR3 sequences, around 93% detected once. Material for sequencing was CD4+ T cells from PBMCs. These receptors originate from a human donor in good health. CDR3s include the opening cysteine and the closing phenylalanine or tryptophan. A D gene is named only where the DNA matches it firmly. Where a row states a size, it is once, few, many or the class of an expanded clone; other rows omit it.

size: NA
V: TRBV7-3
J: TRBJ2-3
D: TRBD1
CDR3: CASSPGTDNTQYF
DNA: TGTGCCAGCAGCCCTGGGACAGACAATACGCAGTATTTT

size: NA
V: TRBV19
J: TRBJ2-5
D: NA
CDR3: CASSLRRSYQETQYF
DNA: TGTGCCAGTAGTCTACGGAGATCGTACCAAGAGACCCAGTACTTC

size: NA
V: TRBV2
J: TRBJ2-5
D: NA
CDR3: CASTGRGRMETQYF
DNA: TGTGCCAGCACGGGGAGGGGGAGAATGGAGACCCAGTACTTC

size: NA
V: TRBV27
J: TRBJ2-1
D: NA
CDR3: CASLDLGRRDEQFF
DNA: TGTGCCAGCTTGGACCTTGGGCGGCGGGATGAGCAGTTCTTC

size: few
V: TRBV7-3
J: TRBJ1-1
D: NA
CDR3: CASSFRENTEAFF
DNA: TGTGCCAGCAGCTTCCGGGAGAACACTGAAGCTTTCTTT

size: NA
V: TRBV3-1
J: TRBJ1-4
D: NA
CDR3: CASRRTGTLDEKLFF
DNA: TGTGCCAGCAGGCGCACAGGGACCCTCGATGAAAAACTGTTTTTT

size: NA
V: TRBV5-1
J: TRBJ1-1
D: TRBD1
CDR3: CASSLRDRARRAEAFF
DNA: TGCGCCAGCAGCTTGAGGGACAGGGCTAGGAGGGCTGAAGCTTTCTTT

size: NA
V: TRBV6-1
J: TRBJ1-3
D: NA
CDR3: CASSEIHGGNTIYF
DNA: TGTGCCAGCAGTGAAATCCATGGGGGAAACACCATATATTTT

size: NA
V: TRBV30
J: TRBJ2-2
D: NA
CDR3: CAWSVSPNTGELFF
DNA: TGTGCCTGGAGTGTCTCTCCCAACACCGGGGAGCTGTTTTTT

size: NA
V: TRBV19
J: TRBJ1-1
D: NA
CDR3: CASAERYTEAFF
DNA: TGTGCCAGTGCCGAGAGGTACACTGAAGCTTTCTTT

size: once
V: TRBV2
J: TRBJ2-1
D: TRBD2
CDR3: CASRLADEQFF
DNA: TGTGCCAGCAGGCTAGCGGACGAGCAGTTCTTC

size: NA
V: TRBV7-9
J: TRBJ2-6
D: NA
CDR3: CATDVASGANVLTF
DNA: TGTGCCACCGACGTGGCCTCTGGGGCCAACGTCCTGACTTTC

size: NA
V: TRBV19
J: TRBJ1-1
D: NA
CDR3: CASSPVRGYTEAFF
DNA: TGTGCCAGTAGTCCGGTCAGGGGATACACTGAAGCTTTCTTT

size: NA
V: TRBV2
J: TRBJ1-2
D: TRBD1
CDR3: CASNDRGGGYTF
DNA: TGTGCCAGTAATGACAGGGGAGGTGGCTACACCTTC

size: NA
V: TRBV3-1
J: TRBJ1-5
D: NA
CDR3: CASSQEGSGGFHSNQPQHF
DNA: TGTGCCAGCAGCCAAGAAGGCAGCGGCGGCTTCCATAGCAATCAGCCCCAGCATTTT

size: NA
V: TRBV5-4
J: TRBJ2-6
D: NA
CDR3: CASSLEVVGANVLTF
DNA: TGTGCCAGCAGCTTGGAGGTAGTTGGGGCCAACGTCCTGACTTTC

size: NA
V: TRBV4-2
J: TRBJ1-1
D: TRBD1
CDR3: CASSQEKQGAGEAFF
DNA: TGTGCCAGCAGCCAAGAAAAACAGGGGGCCGGTGAAGCTTTCTTT

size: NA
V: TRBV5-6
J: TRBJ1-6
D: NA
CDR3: CASSLDGGYNSPLHF
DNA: TGTGCCAGCAGCTTGGACGGGGGCTATAATTCACCCCTCCACTTT

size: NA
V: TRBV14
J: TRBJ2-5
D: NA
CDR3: CASSQFGRQETQYF
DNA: TGTGCCAGCAGCCAGTTCGGACGGCAAGAGACCCAGTACTTC

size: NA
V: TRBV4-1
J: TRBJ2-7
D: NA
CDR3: CASSQDTDDEQYF
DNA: TGCGCCAGCAGCCAAGATACGGACGACGAGCAGTACTTC

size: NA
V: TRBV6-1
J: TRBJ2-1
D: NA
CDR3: CASSERGRGVVFF
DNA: TGTGCCAGCAGTGAAAGGGGACGAGGCGTTGTGTTCTTC

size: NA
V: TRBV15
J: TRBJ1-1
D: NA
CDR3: CATSRISGVRTEAFF
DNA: TGTGCCACCAGCAGAATATCAGGGGTTAGGACTGAAGCTTTCTTT

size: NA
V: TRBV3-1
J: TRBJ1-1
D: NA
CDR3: CASSQSEGEAFF
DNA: TGTGCCAGCAGCCAATCAGAGGGTGAAGCTTTCTTT

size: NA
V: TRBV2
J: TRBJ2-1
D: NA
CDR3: CASSEALGGEQFF
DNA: TGTGCCAGCAGTGAAGCCCTAGGGGGGGAGCAGTTCTTC

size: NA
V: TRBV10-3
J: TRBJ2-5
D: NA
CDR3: CAISAAEETQYF
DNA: TGTGCCATCAGTGCGGCGGAAGAGACCCAGTACTTC

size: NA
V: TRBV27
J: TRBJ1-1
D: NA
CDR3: CASSSMDPNTEAFF
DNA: TGTGCCAGCAGTTCTATGGACCCGAACACTGAAGCTTTCTTT

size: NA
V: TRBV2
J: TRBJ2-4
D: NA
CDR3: CASSAEIQYF
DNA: TGTGCCAGCAGTGCGGAGATTCAGTACTTC

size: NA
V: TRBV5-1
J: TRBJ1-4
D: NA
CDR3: CASSSQGQSNEKLFF
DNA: TGCGCCAGCAGCTCGCAGGGTCAATCTAATGAAAAACTGTTTTTT

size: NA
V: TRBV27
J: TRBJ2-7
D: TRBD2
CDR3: CASYPSRAGVYEQYF
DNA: TGTGCCAGCTACCCATCGAGAGCGGGGGTTTACGAGCAGTACTTC

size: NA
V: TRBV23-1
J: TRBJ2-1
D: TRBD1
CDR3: CASSRSRDREQFF
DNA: TGCGCCAGCAGTCGTTCCCGGGACAGAGAGCAGTTCTTC

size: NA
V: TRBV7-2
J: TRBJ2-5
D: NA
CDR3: CASSPPLWDQETQYF
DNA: TGTGCCAGCAGCCCCCCCCTTTGGGACCAAGAGACCCAGTACTTC

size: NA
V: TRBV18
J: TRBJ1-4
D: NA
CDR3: CASSPLGNEKLFF
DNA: TGTGCCAGCTCACCACTGGGTAATGAAAAACTGTTTTTT

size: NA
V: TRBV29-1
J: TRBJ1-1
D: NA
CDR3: CSATVHENTEAFF
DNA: TGCAGCGCGACAGTCCATGAGAACACTGAAGCTTTCTTT

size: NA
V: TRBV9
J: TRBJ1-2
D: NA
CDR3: CASSVGRPPYGYTF
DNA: TGTGCCAGCAGCGTAGGCAGACCTCCCTATGGCTACACCTTC

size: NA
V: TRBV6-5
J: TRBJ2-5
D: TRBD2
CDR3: CASSSLAGHQETQYF
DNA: TGTGCCAGCAGTTCGCTAGCGGGGCACCAAGAGACCCAGTACTTC

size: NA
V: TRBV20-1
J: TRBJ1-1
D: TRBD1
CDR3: CSASTQGMNTEAFF
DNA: TGCAGTGCTTCAACACAGGGGATGAACACTGAAGCTTTCTTT

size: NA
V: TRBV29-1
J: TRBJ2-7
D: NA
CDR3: CSVIGLLPYEQYF
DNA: TGCAGCGTCATTGGGTTATTACCCTACGAGCAGTACTTC

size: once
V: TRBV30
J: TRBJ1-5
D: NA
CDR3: CAWREDSNQPQHF
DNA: TGTGCCTGGAGGGAGGACAGCAATCAGCCCCAGCATTTT

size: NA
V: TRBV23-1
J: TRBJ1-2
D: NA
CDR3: CARCGHGSYGYTF
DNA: TGCGCCAGGTGTGGTCACGGATCCTATGGCTACACCTTC

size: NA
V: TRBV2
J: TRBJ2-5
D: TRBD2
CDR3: CASSSTSGQETQYF
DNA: TGTGCCAGCAGTTCGACTAGCGGCCAAGAGACCCAGTACTTC

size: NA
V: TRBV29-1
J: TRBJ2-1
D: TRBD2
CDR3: CSVDGTSGYNEQFF
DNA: TGCAGCGTTGACGGGACTAGCGGATACAATGAGCAGTTCTTC

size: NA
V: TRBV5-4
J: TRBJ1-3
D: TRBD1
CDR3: CASSYGTGRGNTIYF
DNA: TGTGCCAGCAGCTACGGGACAGGGAGAGGAAACACCATATATTTT

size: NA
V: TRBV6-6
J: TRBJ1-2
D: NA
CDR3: CASSYRGASYGYTF
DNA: TGTGCCAGCAGTTACCGGGGGGCGAGCTATGGCTACACCTTC

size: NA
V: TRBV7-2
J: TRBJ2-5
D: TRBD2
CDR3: CASRTGLAGPQETQYF
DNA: TGTGCCAGCAGAACTGGACTAGCGGGGCCTCAAGAGACCCAGTACTTC

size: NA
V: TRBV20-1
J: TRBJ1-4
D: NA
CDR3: CSAREVGNEKLFF
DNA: TGCAGTGCTAGAGAGGTGGGGAATGAAAAACTGTTTTTT

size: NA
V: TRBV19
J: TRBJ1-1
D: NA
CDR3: CASSAQFRAPNTEAFF
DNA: TGTGCCAGTAGTGCCCAATTCCGGGCCCCTAACACTGAAGCTTTCTTT

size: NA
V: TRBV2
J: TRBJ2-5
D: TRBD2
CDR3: CASSGLAEETQYF
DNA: TGTGCCAGCAGTGGACTAGCGGAAGAGACCCAGTACTTC

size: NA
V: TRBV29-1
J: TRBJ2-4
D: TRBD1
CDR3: CSVGFPGQQNIQYF
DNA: TGCAGCGTTGGCTTCCCGGGACAGCAAAACATTCAGTACTTC

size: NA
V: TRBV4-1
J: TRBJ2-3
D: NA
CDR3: CASSRQGDTQYF
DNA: TGCGCCAGCAGCCGCCAGGGGGATACGCAGTATTTT

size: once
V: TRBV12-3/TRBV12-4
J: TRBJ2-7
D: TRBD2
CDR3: CASSFSRTSGSYEQYF
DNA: TGTGCCAGCAGTTTTTCCCGGACTAGCGGTTCCTACGAGCAGTACTTC

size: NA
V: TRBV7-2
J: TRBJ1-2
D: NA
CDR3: CASSQGQNYGYTF
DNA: TGTGCCAGCAGCCAAGGACAGAACTATGGCTACACCTTC

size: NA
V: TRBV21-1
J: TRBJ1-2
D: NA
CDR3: CASSKTASYGYTF
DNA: TGTGCCAGCAGCAAGACGGCCAGTTATGGCTACACCTTC

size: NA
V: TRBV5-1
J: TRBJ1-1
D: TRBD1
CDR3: CASSLGQGVGEAFF
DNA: TGCGCCAGCAGCTTGGGGCAGGGGGTAGGTGAAGCTTTCTTT

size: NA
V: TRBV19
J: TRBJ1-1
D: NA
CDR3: CASSIVTGGREAFF
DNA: TGTGCCAGTAGTATCGTCACCGGGGGCAGGGAAGCTTTCTTT

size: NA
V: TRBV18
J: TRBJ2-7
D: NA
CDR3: CASSPTQAAGEQYF
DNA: TGTGCCAGCTCACCAACACAAGCCGCTGGCGAGCAGTACTTC